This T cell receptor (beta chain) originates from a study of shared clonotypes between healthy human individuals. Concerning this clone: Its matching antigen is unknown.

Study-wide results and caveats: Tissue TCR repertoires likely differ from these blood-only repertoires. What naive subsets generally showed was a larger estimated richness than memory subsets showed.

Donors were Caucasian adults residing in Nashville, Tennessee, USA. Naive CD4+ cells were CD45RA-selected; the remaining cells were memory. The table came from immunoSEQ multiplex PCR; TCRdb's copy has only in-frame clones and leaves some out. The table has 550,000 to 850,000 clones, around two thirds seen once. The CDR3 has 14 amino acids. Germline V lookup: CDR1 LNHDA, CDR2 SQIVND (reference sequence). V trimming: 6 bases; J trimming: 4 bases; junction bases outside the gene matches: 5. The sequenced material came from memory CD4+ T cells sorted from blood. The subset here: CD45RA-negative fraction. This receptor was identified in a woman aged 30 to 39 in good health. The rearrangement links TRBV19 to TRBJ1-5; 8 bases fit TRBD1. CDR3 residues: CASSGQGTNQPQHF. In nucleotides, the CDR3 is TGTGCCAGTAGCGGACAGGGAACTAATCAGCCCCAGCATTTT. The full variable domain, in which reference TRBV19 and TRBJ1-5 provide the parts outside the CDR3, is DGGITQSPKYLFRKEGQNVTLSCEQNLNHDAMYWYRQDPGQGLRLIYYSQIVNDFQKGDIAEGYSVSREKKESFPLTVTSAQKNPTAFYLCASSGQGTNQPQHFGDGTRLSIL.